This T cell receptor (beta chain) appears in the sequencing data of a study of blood T cells in healthy people across ages. The donors, healthy Caucasians from Russia, were aged about 6 to 95. A second PCR, run for about 7 to 11 cycles, used a sample-barcoded 5' primer plus a J-beta primer mix. TCRdb itself ran the 5' RACE reads through MiXCR, one entry per CDR3 protein. The sample carries about 640,000 distinct CDR3 sequences, around 31% recorded once. Study findings and constraints: Across samples, TCR beta diversity tracked strongly with naive T cell percentage.

In its sample, this clonotype was seen a few times. Antigen: not known. Source material: blood. This receptor was identified in a woman aged 80 or older in good health.

DNA of the CDR3: TGTGCCAGCAGCCCCTGGACAGGGGCCATGAACACCGGGGAGCTGTTTTTT. It codes for CASSPWTGAMNTGELFF. The chain uses TRBV11-2 and TRBJ2-2; the match to TRBD1 covers 9 bases. Trimming removed 5 bases from V and 1 base from J; junction bases left unmatched: 8. CDR3 length equals 17 residues. Germline CDR1 is SGHAT and CDR2 is FQNNGV.